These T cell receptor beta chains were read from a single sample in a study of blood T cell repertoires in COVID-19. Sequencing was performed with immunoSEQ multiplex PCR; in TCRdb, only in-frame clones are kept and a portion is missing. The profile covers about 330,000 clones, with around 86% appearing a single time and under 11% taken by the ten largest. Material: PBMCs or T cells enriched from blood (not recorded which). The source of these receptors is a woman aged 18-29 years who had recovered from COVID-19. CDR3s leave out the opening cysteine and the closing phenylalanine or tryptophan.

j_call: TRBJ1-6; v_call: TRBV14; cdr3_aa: ASSLTGDSPLH
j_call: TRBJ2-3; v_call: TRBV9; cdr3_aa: ASSVSGGTSTDTQY
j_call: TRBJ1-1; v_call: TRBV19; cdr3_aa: ASSIYTGGTNTEAF
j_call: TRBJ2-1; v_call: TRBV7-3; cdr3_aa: ASSFASGGEQF
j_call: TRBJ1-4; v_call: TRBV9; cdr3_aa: ASSALQGPNEKLF
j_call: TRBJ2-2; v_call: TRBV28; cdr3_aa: ASSLVNSGELF
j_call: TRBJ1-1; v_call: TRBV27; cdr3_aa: ASSLRGNVPEAF
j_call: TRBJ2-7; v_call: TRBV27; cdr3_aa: ASSPGQAISYEQY
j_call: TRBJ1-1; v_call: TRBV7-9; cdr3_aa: ASSNRDRDYTEAF
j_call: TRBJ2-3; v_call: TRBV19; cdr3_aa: ASSLSGDLTDTQY
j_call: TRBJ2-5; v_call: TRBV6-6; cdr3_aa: ASSYGTAEETQY
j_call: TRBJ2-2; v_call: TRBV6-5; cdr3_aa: ASSYMAAGELF
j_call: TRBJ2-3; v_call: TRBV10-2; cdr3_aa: ASTLGASGRSDTQY
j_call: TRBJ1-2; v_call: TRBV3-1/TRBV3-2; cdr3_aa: ASSQSGGSYGYT
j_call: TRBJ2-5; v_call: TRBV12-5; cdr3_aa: ASGSPLGEAGEETQY
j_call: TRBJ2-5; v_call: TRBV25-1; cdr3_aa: ASSDGQVEETQY
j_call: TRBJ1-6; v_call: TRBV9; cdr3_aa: ASSAQPAAVGLPLH
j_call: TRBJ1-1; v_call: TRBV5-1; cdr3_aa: ASSLGLTGDEAF
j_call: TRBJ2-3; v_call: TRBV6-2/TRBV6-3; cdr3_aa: ASSYPTQY
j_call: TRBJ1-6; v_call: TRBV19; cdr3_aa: ASNTGPQSSYNSPLH
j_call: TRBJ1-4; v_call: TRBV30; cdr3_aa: AWGRGSATNEKLF
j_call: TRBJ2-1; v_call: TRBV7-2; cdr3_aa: ASSWVGLASGEQF
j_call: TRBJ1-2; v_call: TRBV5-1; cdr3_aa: ASSSPDRAGYT
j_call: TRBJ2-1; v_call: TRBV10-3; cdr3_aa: AISNILADSYNEQF
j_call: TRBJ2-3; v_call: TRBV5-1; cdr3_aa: ASSTGTGGIRTQY
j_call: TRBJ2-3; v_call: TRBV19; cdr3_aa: ASSTGLDSTDTQY
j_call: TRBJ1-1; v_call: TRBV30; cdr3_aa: AWSVGTGQNTEAF
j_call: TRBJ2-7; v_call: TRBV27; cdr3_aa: ASRRQGFTYEQY
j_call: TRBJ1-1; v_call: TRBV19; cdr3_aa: ASSLRTGQGGAEAF
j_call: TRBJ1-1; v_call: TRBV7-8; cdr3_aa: ASSLLVAGGRDTEAF
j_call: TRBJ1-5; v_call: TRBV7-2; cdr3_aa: ASSFGGEGNQPQH
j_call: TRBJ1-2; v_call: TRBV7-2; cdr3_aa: ASSLAAANYGYT
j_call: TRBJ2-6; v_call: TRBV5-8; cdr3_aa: ASSFLGANVLT
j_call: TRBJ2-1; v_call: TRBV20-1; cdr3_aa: SASRGPGLAGKYDNEQF
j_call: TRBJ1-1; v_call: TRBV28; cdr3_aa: ASSFGVSEAF
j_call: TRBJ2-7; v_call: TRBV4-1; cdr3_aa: ASSHRTSGSSYEQY
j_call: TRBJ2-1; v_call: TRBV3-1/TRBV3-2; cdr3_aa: ASSLAGGPGNEQF
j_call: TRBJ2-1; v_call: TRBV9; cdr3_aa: ASSLTSESIYNEQF
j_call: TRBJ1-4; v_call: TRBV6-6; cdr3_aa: ASSQSPGTGAATNEKLF
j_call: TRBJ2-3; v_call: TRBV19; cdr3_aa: ASSLGGSASTDTQY
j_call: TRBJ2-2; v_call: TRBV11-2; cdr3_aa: ASSPHGGAGTGELF
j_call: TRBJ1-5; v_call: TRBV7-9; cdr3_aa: ASTADGDQPQH
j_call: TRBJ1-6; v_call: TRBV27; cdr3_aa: ASSLVQELGSPLH
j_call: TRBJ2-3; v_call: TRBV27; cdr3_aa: ASSLMVQYTDTQY
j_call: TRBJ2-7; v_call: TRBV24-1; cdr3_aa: ATSDTGGGYEQY
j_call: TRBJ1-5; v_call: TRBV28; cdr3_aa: ASSLTTGGDNQPQH
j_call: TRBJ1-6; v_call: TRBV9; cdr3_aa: ASSVDSGSPLH
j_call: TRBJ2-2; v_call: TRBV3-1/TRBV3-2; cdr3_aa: ASSPYGGGAAGELF
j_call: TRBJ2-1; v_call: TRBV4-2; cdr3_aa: ASSQEASGPYNEQF
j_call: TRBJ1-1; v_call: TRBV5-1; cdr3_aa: ASSTLFQGGRNTEAF
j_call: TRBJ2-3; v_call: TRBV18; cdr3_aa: ASSPFRDTTDTQY
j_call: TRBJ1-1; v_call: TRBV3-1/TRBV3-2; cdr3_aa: ASSLQGQVTEAF
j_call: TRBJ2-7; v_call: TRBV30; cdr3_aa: AWSPTGGAYEQY
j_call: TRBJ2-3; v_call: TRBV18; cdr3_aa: ASSPVTSGQDTQY
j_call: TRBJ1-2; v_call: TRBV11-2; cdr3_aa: ASSLQGNGYT